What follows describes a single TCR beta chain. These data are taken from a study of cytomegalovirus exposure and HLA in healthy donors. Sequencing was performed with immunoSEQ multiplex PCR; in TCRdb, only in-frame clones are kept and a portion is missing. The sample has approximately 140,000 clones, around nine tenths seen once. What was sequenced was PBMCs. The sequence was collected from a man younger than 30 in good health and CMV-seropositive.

For the CDR3, the DNA is TGTGCCAGCAGTGGGACAGGTCGAGGGGAAAAACTGTTTTTT. Protein sequence: CASSGTGRGEKLFF. V is TRBV2 and J is TRBJ1-4; 7 positions agree with TRBD1. Germline lookup yields CDR1 SNHLY and CDR2 FYNNEI. The CDR3 contains 14 residues. Trimming at V came to 4 bases and at J to 8 bases, leaving 7 bases not matched to a gene. The whole variable domain, remainder taken from reference TRBV2 and TRBJ1-4, is EPEVTQTPSHQVTQMGQEVILRCVPISNHLYFYWYRQILGQKVEFLVSFYNNEISEKSEIFDDQFSVERPDGSNFTLKIRSTKLEDSAMYFCASSGTGRGEKLFFGSGTQLSVL.